What follows are 21 T cell receptor beta chains derived from one specimen sequenced in a study of cytomegalovirus exposure and HLA in healthy donors. PCR used 60 Vbeta primers and 13 Jbeta primers. Profiling relied on immunoSEQ multiplex PCR, and the TCRdb table lists in-frame clones only, not all of them. The data contain tens of thousands of clones, about 63% of them seen just once; the ten biggest clones take up about 20%. Sequences were obtained from PBMCs. The origin of the receptors is a man aged 50-60 years in good health and CMV-seropositive.

The V and J genes are TRBV5-1 and TRBJ1-4; D possibly corresponds to TRBD1 (6 bases). V was clipped by 5 bases and J by 7 bases, with 15 bases between them. CDR1 is SGHRS, CDR2 YFSETQ, per germline. This CDR3 comprises 14 residues. DNA for the CDR3: TGCGCCAGCAGTCTGGGGGCAGGGGTTGAAAAACTGTTTTTT. Translation gives CASSLGAGVEKLFF.

V usage is TRBV7-2 and J usage is TRBJ1-1; 7 positions match TRBD1. The CDR3 loop spans 15 amino acids. Germline V gene lookup returns CDR1 SGHTA and CDR2 FQGNSA. After removal of 5 bases from V and 4 bases from J, the junction contained 10 bases not matched to a gene. CDR3 sequence (DNA): TGTGCCAGCAGCGCATCAGGGGGAAGGGCCACTGAAGCTTTCTTT. Protein product: CASSASGGRATEAFF.

The chain couples TRBV5-1 to TRBJ2-7; 8 bases are a match to TRBD1. The CDR3 totals 15 residues. J gave up 6 bases and V 0 bases, and 8 bases lay outside the gene matches. In germline, CDR1 is SGHRS, CDR2 YFSETQ. CDR3 nucleotide sequence: TGCGCCAGCAGCTTGGTTCCAGGGGGCTTCCGCGAGCAGTACTTC. As protein: CASSLVPGGFREQYF.

This chain links TRBV5-1 with TRBJ1-2; D unresolved. This CDR3 is 13 amino acids long. V lost 0 bases to trimming and J lost 10 bases, with 13 bases between them. Germline V lookup: CDR1 SGHRS, CDR2 YFSETQ. The CDR3 protein is CASSLGPDEVYTF. DNA for the CDR3: TGCGCCAGCAGCTTGGGGCCAGATGAAGTCTACACCTTC.

The J gene is TRBJ1-2, the V gene TRBV2; possible D gene TRBD1, 6 bases. V was cut by 5 bases and J by 5 bases, with 12 bases left in between. This CDR3 has 13 amino acids. Germline assignment: CDR1 SNHLY and CDR2 FYNNEI. The CDR3 is CASSPQQGYGYTF. The DNA for the CDR3 is TGTGCCAGCAGTCCCCAACAGGGATATGGCTACACCTTC.

The chain carries TRBV2 and TRBJ2-3; D remains ambiguous. Germline CDR1 is SNHLY and CDR2 is FYNNEI. This CDR3 has 12 residues. The germline V and J ends were trimmed by 4 bases and 11 bases, with 13 bases remaining between them. CDR3 DNA sequence: TGTGCCAGCAGTGGTCATCAGCTAGGGCAGTATTTT. Its protein product is CASSGHQLGQYF.

The chain recombines TRBV2 with TRBJ1-1, with D maybe TRBD1 (5 bases). Trimming took off 7 bases at V and 4 bases at J, with 10 bases between the two ends. From germline, CDR1 is SNHLY and CDR2 FYNNEI. This CDR3 contains 12 residues. In DNA, the CDR3 is TGTGCCAGCAATGGGGCCGGCACTGAAGCTTTCTTT. It encodes CASNGAGTEAFF.

This chain links TRBV5-1 with TRBJ1-6; 8 bases match TRBD1. Germline values: CDR1 SGHRS, CDR2 YFSETQ. The CDR3 runs 15 residues. Trimming at V came to 4 bases and at J to 5 bases, leaving 5 bases not matched to a gene. The CDR3: CASSLGTGNNSPLHF. The CDR3 bases are TGCGCCAGCAGCCTCGGGACAGGCAATAATTCACCCCTCCACTTT.

This chain's CDR3 is CASSLDRGAYGYTF. For the CDR3, the DNA is TGTGCCAGCAGCCTTGACAGGGGTGCGTATGGCTACACCTTC. V and J are TRBV6-1 and TRBJ1-2, with 8 bases fitting TRBD1. Germline V CDR1 and CDR2: MNHNS, SASEGT. Trimming took 6 bases from V and 5 from J; bases not matched to a gene: 8. This CDR3 spans 14 amino acids.

The chain uses TRBV4-2 and TRBJ1-4; 7 bases fit TRBD1. V lost 4 bases to trimming and J lost 8 bases; unmatched junction nucleotides: 4. CDR3 length: 13 residues. CDR1 LGHNA and CDR2 YNFKEQ come from the germline V gene. The CDR3 nucleotides read TGTGCCAGCAGCCCATCAGGGGGAGAAAAACTGTTTTTT. Protein product: CASSPSGGEKLFF.

This clone was seen only a few times. The chain carries TRBV2 and TRBJ1-6; D is ambiguous. This CDR3 spans 14 amino acids. Looked up from germline, CDR1 is SNHLY and CDR2 is FYNNEI. The germline V and J ends were trimmed by 3 bases and 0 bases, with 3 bases remaining between them. The CDR3 is CASSDSSYNSPLHF. The DNA of the CDR3 is TGTGCCAGCAGTGACAGCTCCTATAATTCACCCCTCCACTTT.

V is TRBV30 and J is TRBJ2-5; 13 positions agree with TRBD2. The V gene's germline CDR1 is GTSNPN and CDR2 SVGIG (reference sequence). Trimming took 0 bases from V and 6 from J; bases not matched to a gene: 4. There are 15 residues in the CDR3. The CDR3 spells CAWSVLAGGRKTQYF. For the CDR3, the DNA is TGTGCCTGGAGTGTACTAGCGGGAGGGAGGAAGACCCAGTACTTC.

This rearrangement joins TRBV4-1 to TRBJ2-7; possibly TRBD1 for D (5 bases). Germline CDR1 MGHRA, CDR2 YSYEKL. This CDR3 region has 14 residues. V gave up 0 bases and J gave up 4 bases, with 10 bases separating them. The CDR3 bases are TGCGCCAGCAGCCAAGAACAGGTAGATTACGAGCAGTACTTC. Its protein is CASSQEQVDYEQYF.

This chain links TRBV6-5 with TRBJ2-7, with D tentatively TRBD1 (5 bases). The CDR3 has 14 amino acids. Germline assignment: CDR1 MNHEY and CDR2 SVGAGI. The V and J ends lost 5 bases and 4 bases respectively, with 15 bases between them. The CDR3 sequence: CASSPLRQLYEQYF. The CDR3, as DNA: TGTGCCAGCAGTCCTTTACGACAGTTGTACGAGCAGTACTTC.

This clone was recorded once. This chain uses TRBV28 with TRBJ1-5, with D possibly matching TRBD1 (5 bases). Germline V CDR1 and CDR2: MDHEN, SYDVKM. CDR3 size: 15 residues. V was shortened by 6 bases and J by 1 base, with 13 bases between the two germline ends. CDR3: CASSSGGASNQPQHF. DNA for the CDR3: TGTGCCAGCAGCTCAGGAGGGGCGAGCAATCAGCCCCAGCATTTT.

This clone appeared a few times. This rearrangement joins TRBV7-8 to TRBJ2-2; D might be TRBD1 (5 bases). CDR1 and CDR2 (germline): SGHVS, FQNEAQ. This CDR3 is built from 13 residues. The germline V and J ends were trimmed by 2 bases and 5 bases, with 6 bases remaining between them. The CDR3 loop is CASSLQGTGELFF. DNA for the CDR3: TGTGCCAGCAGCTTACAGGGAACCGGGGAGCTGTTTTTT.

The gene calls are TRBV29-1 and TRBJ1-1, with D possibly matching TRBD1 (6 bases). The CDR3 consists of 13 residues. Germline V gives CDR1 SQVTM, CDR2 ANQGSEA. The germline V and J ends were trimmed by 5 bases and 1 base, with 11 bases remaining between them. The CDR3 region is CSVRGGWNTEAFF. The DNA for the CDR3 is TGCAGCGTTAGGGGGGGTTGGAACACTGAAGCTTTCTTT.

The genes are TRBV29-1 and TRBJ2-1, with D possibly TRBD2 on 6 matching bases. CDR1 and CDR2 (germline): SQVTM, ANQGSEA. The CDR3 spans 12 residues. V shed 6 bases and J shed 7 bases, with 13 bases lying between them. The DNA of the CDR3 is TGCAGCGTGAATTCCGGGGGAAATGAGCAGTTCTTC. This encodes CSVNSGGNEQFF.

This chain joins TRBV13 and TRBJ2-7; TRBD2 might be the D (6 bases). In germline, CDR1 is PRHDT, CDR2 FYEKMQ (reference sequence). The CDR3 totals 15 residues. Trimming removed 7 bases from V and 0 bases from J, with 16 bases in between. CDR3 residues: CASTLQGGNSYEQYF. The CDR3 bases are TGTGCCAGCACCCTTCAGGGCGGGAACTCCTACGAGCAGTACTTC.

The V gene is TRBV6-4, the J gene TRBJ2-7; 7 bases are a match to TRBD2. CDR3 length equals 15 residues. Germline CDR1 and CDR2: MRHNA and SNTAGT. The junction had 12 bases not matched to a gene; V was cut back by 4 bases and J by 6 bases. The CDR3 DNA reads TGTGCCAGCAGTGGCAGCGGGGCTAGAGGAGGCGAGCAGTACTTC. Translation: CASSGSGARGGEQYF.

This clone was counted only a few times. J is TRBJ2-7 and V is TRBV2, with 7 bases identical to TRBD2. V was pared by 8 bases and J by 8 bases, with 12 bases of the junction left unmatched. This CDR3 comprises 13 residues. Germline CDR1 SNHLY, CDR2 FYNNEI. The CDR3 DNA reads as TGTGCCAGCGTAGGGACGGGGGGAAGACAGCAGTACTTC. This encodes CASVGTGGRQQYF.